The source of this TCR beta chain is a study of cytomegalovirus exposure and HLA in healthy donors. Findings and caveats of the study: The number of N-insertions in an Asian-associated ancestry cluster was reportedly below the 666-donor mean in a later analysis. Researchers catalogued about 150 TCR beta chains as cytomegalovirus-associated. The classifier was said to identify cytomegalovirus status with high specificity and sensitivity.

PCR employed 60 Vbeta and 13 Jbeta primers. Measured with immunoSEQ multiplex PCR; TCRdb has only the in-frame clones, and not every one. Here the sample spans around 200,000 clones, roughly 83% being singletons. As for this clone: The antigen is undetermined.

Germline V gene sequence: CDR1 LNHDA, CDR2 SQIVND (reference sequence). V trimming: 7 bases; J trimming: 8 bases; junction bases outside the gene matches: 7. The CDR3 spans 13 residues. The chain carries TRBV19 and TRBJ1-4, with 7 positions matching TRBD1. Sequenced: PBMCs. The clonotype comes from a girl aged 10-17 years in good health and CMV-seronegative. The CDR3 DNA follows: TGTGCCAGTACTCCGAGGGGGCGCGAAAAACTGTTTTTT. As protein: CASTPRGREKLFF.